This TCR beta chain is from a study of identical twins. Germline loops: CDR1 MNHNS, CDR2 SASEGT. This CDR3 has 17 amino acids. V was clipped by 6 bases and J by 0 bases, with 15 bases between them. In its sample, this clonotype was seen a few times. Each CDR3 protein gets one entry after TCRdb re-called the 5' RACE reads with MiXCR. The sample consists of roughly 490,000 distinct CDR3 sequences, 13% to 15% of them appearing once. Another study also made use of these data, one on yellow fever vaccine responses in identical twins.

V and J are TRBV6-1 and TRBJ2-6; D may be TRBD2 (6 bases). The material sequenced was CD4+ T cells sorted from blood. The TCR comes from a woman aged 18-35 years in good health. CDR3: CASREGLSDSGANVLTF. The CDR3 DNA follows: TGTGCCAGCAGGGAGGGGTTGTCTGACTCTGGGGCCAACGTCCTGACTTTC.